This entry describes one TCR beta chain. Method: immunoSEQ multiplex PCR; TCRdb's copy keeps in-frame clones and lacks some. This sample has some 2 million clones, with 90% to 95% found just once. These data are taken from a study of shared clonotypes between healthy human individuals. This CDR3 region has 13 residues. Germline-derived CDR1 and CDR2 are MNHEY and SVGAGI. V lost 6 bases and J lost 13; bases outside the gene matches: 9. This chain connects TRBV6-5 to TRBJ1-6, with 7 positions matching TRBD1. This TCR was recovered from a man aged 18 to 30 in good health. Sequenced material: naive CD4+ T cells sorted from blood. Subset denoted: CD45RA+ positively selected. In DNA form, the CDR3 reads TGTGCCAGCAGCTACCAGACAGGGAGGCCCCTCCACTTT. Its translation: CASSYQTGRPLHF.